This T cell receptor (beta chain) comes out of a study of control samples from healthy donors and cancer patients. Germline CDR1 reads SGHDN; CDR2 reads FVKESK. V lost 1 base and J lost 7; bases outside the gene matches: 3. The CDR3 is 14 residues long. The method was immunoSEQ multiplex PCR; TCRdb's version includes in-frame clones alone and lacks a portion of them. Of approximately 82,000 clones detected, 93% appear once; the ten largest clones hold over 0.95%. Sequenced material: PBMCs. The chain combines TRBV14 with TRBJ2-1; the match to TRBD1 covers 8 bases. The TCR was taken from a woman in her thirties or forties with lung cancer. The CDR3 loop is CASSQGTGYNEQFF. The CDR3 bases are TGTGCCAGCAGCCAAGGGACAGGGTATAATGAGCAGTTCTTC.